These T cell receptor beta chains were read from a single sample in a study of blood T cell repertoires in COVID-19. Profiling relied on immunoSEQ multiplex PCR, and the TCRdb table lists in-frame clones only, not all of them. This sample yields some 80,000 clones, of which around 83% are seen a single time; roughly 9% belongs to the top ten. The sample comprised peripheral blood. The source is a human donor in a cohort sampled during active COVID-19. CDR3s include the opening cysteine and the closing phenylalanine or tryptophan. Each record gives: D gene, clone size, J gene, V gene, CDR3 DNA, CDR3 protein. D genes are given only for firm matches. Not every row has a clone size; where given, it reads once, few, many or a size class.

.	.	TRBJ1-1	TRBV3-1/TRBV3-2	TGTGCCAGCACTTGGGGGGCTGAAGCTTTCTTT	CASTWGAEAFF
TRBD1	.	TRBJ1-2	TRBV7-9	TGTGCCAGCAGCTTAGCGGGAACAGGGGGCAGAGGAGGCTACACCTTC	CASSLAGTGGRGGYTF
TRBD2	.	TRBJ2-7	TRBV6-4	TGTGCCAGCAGTCTGGCTAGCGGAGCCCCCTACGAGCAGTACTTC	CASSLASGAPYEQYF
.	.	TRBJ1-2	TRBV7-2	TGTGCCAGCAGCTTAGGGGGGGAGACCTATGGCTACACCTTC	CASSLGGETYGYTF
TRBD1	.	TRBJ1-3	TRBV11-2	TGTGCCAGCAGTTGGACAGGGGCCGGAAACACCATATATTTT	CASSWTGAGNTIYF
TRBD1	.	TRBJ1-4	TRBV2	TGTGCCAGCAGGATGAGACAGGGTGGTGAAAAACTGTTTTTT	CASRMRQGGEKLFF
TRBD2	.	TRBJ2-2	TRBV10-3	TGTGCCATCAGGGGGACTAGCGGGGGTGCGAACACCGGGGAGCTGTTTTTT	CAIRGTSGGANTGELFF
.	.	TRBJ2-3	TRBV14	TGTGCCAGCAGCCAAGAATGGGGGCAGGGCACAGATACGCAGTATTTT	CASSQEWGQGTDTQYF
TRBD1	.	TRBJ2-7	TRBV3-1/TRBV3-2	TGTGCCAGCAGCCAGGACAGGGGGCGAACCAACGAGCAGTACTTC	CASSQDRGRTNEQYF
.	.	TRBJ2-1	TRBV28	TGTGCCAGCAGTTCCGGGGTTAGCTCCTACAATGAGCAGTTCTTC	CASSSGVSSYNEQFF
TRBD1	.	TRBJ2-2	TRBV28	TGTGCCAGCAGTTTACGTGGACAGGGGTTCGCGAACACCGGGGAGCTGTTTTTT	CASSLRGQGFANTGELFF
.	once	TRBJ2-3	TRBV18	TGTGCCAGCTCACCACCAGCCGCAAACACAGATACGCAGTATTTT	CASSPPAANTDTQYF
TRBD1	.	TRBJ2-5	TRBV11-3	TGTGCCAGCAGCCAGGGGGCGTCAGGGGCCCAAGAGACCCAGTACTTC	CASSQGASGAQETQYF
TRBD2	once	TRBJ2-2	TRBV7-9	TGTGCCAGCCCGGGCGGGAGGGCCCCCGCGAACACCGGGGAGCTGTTTTTT	CASPGGRAPANTGELFF
TRBD2	.	TRBJ2-1	TRBV18	TGTGCCAGCTCACCCCGGGAGGCAGGGTACAATGAGCAGTTCTTC	CASSPREAGYNEQFF
.	.	TRBJ1-2	TRBV2	TGTGCCAGCACCGAGCGGCCTAAAAACTATGGCTACACCTTC	CASTERPKNYGYTF
.	.	TRBJ2-7	TRBV28	TGTGCCAGCAGTCGGCGGGCTTACGCCTACGAGCAGTACTTC	CASSRRAYAYEQYF
.	.	TRBJ2-1	TRBV3-1/TRBV3-2	TGTGCCAGCAGCCAAGGGGCGGGTGGGAATGAGCAGTTCTTC	CASSQGAGGNEQFF
TRBD1	once	TRBJ2-5	TRBV3-1/TRBV3-2	TGTGCCAGCAGCCCGACAGGGGATGGGGAGACCCAGTACTTC	CASSPTGDGETQYF
TRBD1	.	TRBJ2-7	TRBV19	TGTGCCAGTAGTTTGGGACAGGGGGCCGGGCAGTACTTC	CASSLGQGAGQYF
TRBD1	.	TRBJ2-7	TRBV5-8	TGTGCCAGCAGCTTTACGGGACAGAGCACCTACGAGCAGTACTTC	CASSFTGQSTYEQYF
.	.	TRBJ1-3	TRBV11-2	TGTGCCAGCAGCTTAGTCCACAGGAATTCTGGAAACACCATATATTTT	CASSLVHRNSGNTIYF
TRBD2	.	TRBJ2-1	TRBV5-1	TGCGCCAGCAGCCCTTTAGCGGGGTCGGAATATGAGCAGTTCTTC	CASSPLAGSEYEQFF
TRBD1	.	TRBJ2-7	TRBV14	TGTGCCAGCAGCCGAGGGACAGGGTTTCCCTACGAGCAGTACTTC	CASSRGTGFPYEQYF
.	.	TRBJ2-7	TRBV27	TGTGCCAGCAGGGGGCATGCGTCCTACGAGCAGTACTTC	CASRGHASYEQYF
.	once	TRBJ1-3	TRBV7-2	TGTGCCAGCAGCTCCACACCTGACTCTGGAAACACCATATATTTT	CASSSTPDSGNTIYF
.	.	TRBJ2-7	TRBV9	TGTGCCAGCAGCCCCACAGGAAGCTCCTACGAGCAGTACTTC	CASSPTGSSYEQYF
TRBD2	.	TRBJ2-7	TRBV2	TGTGCCAGCAGTGAAGGACCCGGGACTAGCGTTTCCTACGAGCAGTACTTC	CASSEGPGTSVSYEQYF
.	once	TRBJ1-5	TRBV28	TGTGCCAGCAGGGCCCGGCGGGGAGACGGGAATCAGCCCCAGCATTTT	CASRARRGDGNQPQHF
TRBD2	.	TRBJ2-3	TRBV7-3	TGTGCCAGCAGCTTAAGGGCTAGCGGGGGCCTCACAGATACGCAGTATTTT	CASSLRASGGLTDTQYF
.	few	TRBJ1-5	TRBV6-2/TRBV6-3	TGTGCCAGCAGTTACCCGCGACAGAAAACGGAGAGCAATCAGCCCCAGCATTTT	CASSYPRQKTESNQPQHF
.	.	TRBJ1-3	TRBV18	TGTGCCAGCTCACCTAGTAGGGGCTCTGGAAACACCATATATTTT	CASSPSRGSGNTIYF
TRBD2	.	TRBJ2-1	TRBV11-3	TGTGCCAGCAGCTTAGTTAGCGGGAACAATGAGCAGTTCTTC	CASSLVSGNNEQFF
.	.	TRBJ1-3	TRBV30	TGTGCCTGGAGGGGAGACGTTCCTGGAAACACCATATATTTT	CAWRGDVPGNTIYF
TRBD1	.	TRBJ2-7	TRBV12-3/TRBV12-4	TGTGCCAGCAGCTTCCGGGACAGCTACGAGCAGTACTTC	CASSFRDSYEQYF
TRBD1	.	TRBJ1-1	TRBV28	TGTGCCAGCACCCTTTTTGACAGGGCTGAAGCTTTCTTT	CASTLFDRAEAFF
.	.	TRBJ2-3	TRBV28	TGTGCCAGCAGTCGCGGTACGGGGGGCACTACGCAGTATTTT	CASSRGTGGTTQYF
TRBD2	.	TRBJ2-3	TRBV24-1	TGTGCCACCAGTGATTCGACTAGCGGGTACACAGATACGCAGTATTTT	CATSDSTSGYTDTQYF
.	.	TRBJ1-1	TRBV29-1	TGCAGCGTTGGGGGCAGGTCATCGATTTACACTGAAGCTTTCTTT	CSVGGRSSIYTEAFF
.	.	TRBJ1-6	TRBV12-5	TGTGCTAGTGGTTTGGAGGGGAATTCACCCCTCCACTTT	CASGLEGNSPLHF
TRBD2	.	TRBJ2-1	TRBV4-2	TGTGCCAGCAGCCCGAATCCAACGGGACTAGTACCCTCCTACAATGAGCAGTTCTTC	CASSPNPTGLVPSYNEQFF
TRBD1	few	TRBJ1-6	TRBV19	TGTGCCAGTAGTACCCTACCACAGGGGGGGTCACCCCTCCACTTT	CASSTLPQGGSPLHF
TRBD1	.	TRBJ2-1	TRBV19	TGTGCCAGTAGTACTAGGGACAGCAATGAGCAGTTCTTC	CASSTRDSNEQFF
TRBD2	.	TRBJ2-3	TRBV27	TGTGCCAGCAGTCGGGTAGCGGGGCCGCGCACAGATACGCAGTATTTT	CASSRVAGPRTDTQYF
.	.	TRBJ2-7	TRBV21-1	TGTGCCAGCAGCAAAGCGCGCACTAGCGGTTACGAGCAGTACTTC	CASSKARTSGYEQYF
.	.	TRBJ1-4	TRBV3-1/TRBV3-2	TGTGCCAGCAGCCAAGGGGGGGGCCTAGGAGAGGAAAAACTGTTTTTT	CASSQGGGLGEEKLFF
TRBD1	few	TRBJ2-1	TRBV11-3	TGTGCCAGCAGGGGCAGGGGGACAGGGGAGTTAAATGAGCAGTTCTTC	CASRGRGTGELNEQFF
TRBD1	.	TRBJ1-6	TRBV18	TGTGCCAGCTCACCGGGTCAGGGGGTCCACAATTCACCCCTCCACTTT	CASSPGQGVHNSPLHF
.	.	TRBJ2-5	TRBV27	TGTGCCAGCAGTTTTGGGGCTAGGGAGACCCAGTACTTC	CASSFGARETQYF
TRBD1	.	TRBJ1-3	TRBV28	TGTGCCAGCAGACAACCCCCGGGACAGTTCTCTGGAAACACCATATATTTT	CASRQPPGQFSGNTIYF
.	.	TRBJ1-1	TRBV3-1/TRBV3-2	TGTGCCAGCAGCGTCCGGCCCCCGGGCACTGAAGCTTTCTTT	CASSVRPPGTEAFF
TRBD2	.	TRBJ2-3	TRBV30	TGTGCCTGGAGTGTACCCCTCTGGACTAGCGGGGGGAGCACAGATACGCAGTATTTT	CAWSVPLWTSGGSTDTQYF
.	.	TRBJ2-3	TRBV4-1	TGCGCCAGCAGCCTCGAGATGGCCCGGGATTGGGATACGCAGTATTTT	CASSLEMARDWDTQYF
TRBD1	few	TRBJ1-2	TRBV5-8	TGTGCCAGCAGCTTGGAAGGGGGGACAGGGCCTTACTATGGCTACACCTTC	CASSLEGGTGPYYGYTF
TRBD2	.	TRBJ2-2	TRBV5-1	TGCGCCAGCAGCTTCCAGCGGGGCCAAGGCGGGGAGCTGTTTTTT	CASSFQRGQGGELFF
TRBD1	few	TRBJ2-2	TRBV28	TGTGCCAGCAGTTTATTTAAGGCAGGGGGCACCGGGGAGCTGTTTTTT	CASSLFKAGGTGELFF
.	.	TRBJ1-5	TRBV2	TGTGCCAGCAGTGTAGGGGGAAATCAGCCCCAGCATTTT	CASSVGGNQPQHF
.	.	TRBJ2-2	TRBV14	TGTGCCAGCAGCCGACCAGGGAACACCGGGGAGCTGTTTTTT	CASSRPGNTGELFF